A single sample is the source of the 8 T cell receptor beta chains below, sequenced in a study of T cell repertoires and HLA-DP antigens. Some clones are missing from TCRdb's copy, which holds only in-frame ones; the method was immunoSEQ multiplex PCR. Among roughly 73,000 clones, around 77% were seen once, and the ten largest hold 1.6%. Their target antigens are unknown. The sequenced material came from CD4+ T cells from PBMCs. Receptors were obtained from a man aged 55 to 70 in good health and CMV-seronegative.

The chain links TRBV27 to TRBJ2-5; no firm D call. Trimming removed 2 bases from V and 3 bases from J, with 10 bases in between. This CDR3 is built from 14 residues. Germline lookup yields CDR1 MNHEY and CDR2 SMNVEV (reference sequence). The CDR3 reads CASSLDGRKETQYF. CDR3 nucleotides: TGTGCCAGCAGTTTAGACGGACGGAAAGAGACCCAGTACTTC.

This clone was detected many times. The chain recombines TRBV7-9 with TRBJ1-2; tentatively, D is TRBD1 (5 bases). V dropped 1 base and J dropped 4 bases, with 10 bases sitting between them. This CDR3 spans 14 amino acids. Germline V gene sequence: CDR1 SEHNR, CDR2 FQNEAQ (reference sequence). The CDR3, as DNA: TGTGCCAGCAGCTTAGAGCAGGGCCGCTATGGCTACACCTTC. Its translation: CASSLEQGRYGYTF.

Note on this clone: The same CDR3 can be traced to other DNA sequences in this sample. The rearrangement links TRBV30 to TRBJ1-5; D ambiguous. Trimming removed 0 bases from V and 4 bases from J, with 7 bases in between. The CDR3 covers 13 residues. The V gene's germline CDR1 is GTSNPN and CDR2 SVGIG (reference sequence). The CDR3 DNA is TGTGCCTGGAGTGTAGGAGGTAATCAGCCCCAGCATTTT. Translated: CAWSVGGNQPQHF.

This clone was picked up a small number of times. The chain carries TRBV2 and TRBJ1-1, with 8 bases matching TRBD1. J was trimmed by 3 bases and V by 4 bases; bases with no gene match: 7. The CDR3 extends over 15 amino acids. The germline V gene has CDR1 SNHLY and CDR2 FYNNEI. CDR3 nucleotide sequence: TGTGCCAGCAGTGGTTCTCAGGGGGCAGACACTGAAGCTTTCTTT. It encodes CASSGSQGADTEAFF.

The rearrangement joins TRBV10-1 to TRBJ2-3; 7 bases map to TRBD2. CDR1 is WNHNN and CDR2 is SYGVQD in the germline V gene (reference sequence). With 9 bases clipped from V and 2 bases from J, the junction kept 20 bases outside the gene matches. This CDR3 comprises 18 residues. CDR3 DNA: TGCGCCAGTAGCGGTAGCTTGGTGGCGGGGGAGGACACAGATACGCAGTATTTT. Residues: CASSGSLVAGEDTDTQYF.

As regards this clone: The sample contains more than one DNA sequence encoding this CDR3. This chain connects TRBV7-9 to TRBJ2-3; TRBD2 agrees at 8 bases. The CDR3 length is 16 residues. Germline-derived CDR1 and CDR2 are SEHNR and FQNEAQ (reference sequence). V lost 1 base and J lost 0; bases outside the gene matches: 3. The CDR3 region is CASSLVSGTSTDTQYF. The CDR3 DNA reads TGTGCCAGCAGCTTAGTTAGCGGGACTAGCACAGATACGCAGTATTTT.

The chain combines TRBV5-4 with TRBJ2-5, with 9 nucleotides matching TRBD2. The CDR3 runs 15 residues. From germline, CDR1 is SGHNT and CDR2 YYREEE (reference sequence). V lost 2 bases and J lost 1; bases outside the gene matches: 3. The CDR3 spells CASSLTSGPQETQYF. As DNA, the CDR3 is TGTGCCAGCAGCTTAACTAGCGGGCCCCAAGAGACCCAGTACTTC.

The V call is TRBV7-7, the J call TRBJ2-1; tentatively, D is TRBD1 or TRBD2 (5 bases each). The length of the CDR3 is 13 residues. Germline CDR1 SSHAT, CDR2 FNYEAQ (reference sequence). Deletions cut 5 bases from V and 10 bases from J, with 15 bases between. CDR3 sequence (DNA): TGTGCCAGCAGCCCGGGACCGCCCAGCGAGCAGTTCTTC. It yields the protein CASSPGPPSEQFF.